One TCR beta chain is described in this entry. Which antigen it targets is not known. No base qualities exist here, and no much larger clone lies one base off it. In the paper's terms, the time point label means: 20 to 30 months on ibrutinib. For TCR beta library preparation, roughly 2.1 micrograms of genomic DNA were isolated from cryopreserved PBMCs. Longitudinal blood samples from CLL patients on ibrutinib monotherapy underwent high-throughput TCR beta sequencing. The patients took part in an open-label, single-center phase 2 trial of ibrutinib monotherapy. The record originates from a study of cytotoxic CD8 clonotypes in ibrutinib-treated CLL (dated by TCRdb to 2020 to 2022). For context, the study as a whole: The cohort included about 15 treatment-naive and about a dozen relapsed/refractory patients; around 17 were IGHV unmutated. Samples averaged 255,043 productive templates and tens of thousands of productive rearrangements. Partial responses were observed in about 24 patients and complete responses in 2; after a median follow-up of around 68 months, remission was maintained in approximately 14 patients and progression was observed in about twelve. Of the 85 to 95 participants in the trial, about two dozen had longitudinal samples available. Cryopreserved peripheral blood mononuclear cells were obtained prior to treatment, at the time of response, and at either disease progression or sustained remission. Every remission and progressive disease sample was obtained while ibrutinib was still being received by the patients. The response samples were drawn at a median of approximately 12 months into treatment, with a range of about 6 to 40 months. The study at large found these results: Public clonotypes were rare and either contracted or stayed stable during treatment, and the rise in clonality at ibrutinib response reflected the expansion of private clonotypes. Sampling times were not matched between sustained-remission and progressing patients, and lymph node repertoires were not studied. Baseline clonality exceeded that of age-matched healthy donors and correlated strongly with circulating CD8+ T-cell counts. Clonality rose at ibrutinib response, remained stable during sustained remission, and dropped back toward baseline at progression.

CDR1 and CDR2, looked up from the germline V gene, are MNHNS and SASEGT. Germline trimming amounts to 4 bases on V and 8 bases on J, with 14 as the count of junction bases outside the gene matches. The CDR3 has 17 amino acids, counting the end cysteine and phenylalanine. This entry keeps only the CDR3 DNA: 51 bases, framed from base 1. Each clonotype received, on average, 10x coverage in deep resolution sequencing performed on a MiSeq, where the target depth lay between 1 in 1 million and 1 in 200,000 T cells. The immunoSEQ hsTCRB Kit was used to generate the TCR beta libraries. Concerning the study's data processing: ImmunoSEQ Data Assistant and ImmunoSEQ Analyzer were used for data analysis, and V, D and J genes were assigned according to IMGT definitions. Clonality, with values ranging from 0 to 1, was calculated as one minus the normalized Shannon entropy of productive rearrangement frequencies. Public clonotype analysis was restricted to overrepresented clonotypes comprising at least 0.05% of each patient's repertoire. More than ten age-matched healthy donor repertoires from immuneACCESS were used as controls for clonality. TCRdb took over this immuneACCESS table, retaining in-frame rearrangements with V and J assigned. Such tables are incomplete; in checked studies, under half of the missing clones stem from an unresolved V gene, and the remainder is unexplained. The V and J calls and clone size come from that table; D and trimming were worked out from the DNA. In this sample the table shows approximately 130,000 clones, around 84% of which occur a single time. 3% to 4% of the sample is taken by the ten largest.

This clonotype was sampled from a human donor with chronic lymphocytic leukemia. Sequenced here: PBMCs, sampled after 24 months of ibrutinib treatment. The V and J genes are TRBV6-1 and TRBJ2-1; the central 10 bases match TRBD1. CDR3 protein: CASSATTGGTSNDEQFF. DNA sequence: TGTGCCAGCAGTGCAACGACAGGGGGCACCTCTAACGATGAGCAGTTCTTC.